The rows below give T cell receptor beta chains drawn from one sample of a study of OX40 agonist ivuxolimab in advanced cancers. The protocol was immunoSEQ multiplex PCR, while the TCRdb copy is restricted to in-frame clones and leaves out a portion. The data contain about 100,000 clones, around 91% of them singletons. This specimen was CD4+ or CD8+ T cells sorted from blood, taken in a trial of the OX40 agonist ivuxolimab. The receptors were sampled from an adult with an advanced solid tumor such as melanoma, head and neck, liver or kidney cancer. Each CDR3 is given with its conserved first and last residue. The D gene is left open where the match is weak. Size is stated for part of the rows, as once, few or many counts, or as a class when the clone is expanded.

j_call clone_size v_call d_call cdr3_aa cdr3_nt
TRBJ2-3 - TRBV4-1 - CASSQVTATDTQYF TGCGCCAGCAGCCAAGTGACAGCGACAGATACGCAGTATTTT
TRBJ2-1 once TRBV14 - CASSQVLGNEQFF TGTGCCAGCAGCCAAGTGTTGGGGAATGAGCAGTTCTTC
TRBJ1-3 once TRBV7-9 TRBD1 CASSIGQGSSGNTIYF TGTGCCAGCAGCATCGGACAGGGGAGCTCTGGAAACACCATATATTTT
TRBJ2-5 - TRBV30 - CAWSAPGPGRQETQYF TGTGCCTGGAGTGCACCAGGACCGGGCAGACAAGAGACCCAGTACTTC
TRBJ1-3 - TRBV18 - CASSPTQGLDGNTIYF TGTGCCAGCTCACCGACACAGGGTTTGGATGGAAACACCATATATTTT
TRBJ2-3 - TRBV19 TRBD2 CASSSPRGANPSTDTQYF TGTGCCAGTAGTTCCCCGCGGGGGGCTAATCCTAGCACAGATACGCAGTATTTT
TRBJ2-1 - TRBV5-1 TRBD2 CASSTGLAGGRNSYNEQFF TGCGCCAGCAGCACGGGACTAGCGGGAGGGAGGAACTCCTACAATGAGCAGTTCTTC
TRBJ2-6 - TRBV13 TRBD2 CASSFSPGLASGANVLTF TGTGCCAGCAGCTTCTCCCCGGGACTAGCATCCGGGGCCAACGTCCTGACTTTC
TRBJ2-2 - TRBV28 TRBD2 CATLAGRNTGELFF TGTGCCACGTTAGCGGGGCGGAACACCGGGGAGCTGTTTTTT
TRBJ2-6 - TRBV23-1 - CASSIRGGGANVLTF TGCGCCAGCAGTATTAGGGGTGGTGGGGCCAACGTCCTGACTTTC
TRBJ1-1 - TRBV5-4 TRBD1 CASSLAGQGTEAFF TGTGCCAGCAGCTTGGCCGGACAGGGCACTGAAGCTTTCTTT
TRBJ2-1 - TRBV29-1 - CSTCRQANNEQFF TGCAGCACGTGTAGACAGGCCAACAATGAGCAGTTCTTC
TRBJ1-6 - TRBV5-5 - CASSFGAYNSPLHF TGTGCCAGCAGCTTTGGGGCGTATAATTCACCCCTCCACTTT
TRBJ2-7 - TRBV6-1 - CASSSNRAYEQYF TGTGCCAGCAGTTCAAACAGGGCCTACGAGCAGTACTTC
TRBJ1-3 - TRBV18 - CASSHLRRGDSGNTIYF TGTGCCAGCTCACACCTTCGAAGAGGCGACTCTGGAAACACCATATATTTT
TRBJ1-2 - TRBV11-2 TRBD1 CASSLLRQGDGYTF TGTGCCAGCAGCTTATTAAGGCAGGGGGATGGCTACACCTTC